In its sample, the clone carrying this TCR beta chain was seen many times. Its target is unknown. After removal of 5 bases from V and 0 bases from J, the junction contained 12 bases not matched to a gene. This CDR3 comprises 17 residues. These data originate in a study of T-cell reconstitution after alpha-beta-depleted transplantation in children. Findings and caveats of the study: Certain patients had high TCRbeta diversity at day 60, and it came from recipient T cells and thymic progenitors that survived.

Construction of the TCRbeta library involved unique molecular identifiers. TCRdb redid the calling of the PCR reads with MiXCR, one entry per CDR3 protein. The sample records fewer than 550,000 distinct CDR3 sequences, roughly an eighth being singletons. Material: PBMCs, mostly from graft donor cells, obtained 180 days after TCRalphabeta/CD19-depleted stem cell transplant. This receptor was taken from a female patient aged 2-15 years who had a stem cell transplant for aplastic anemia, so the T cells may come from the graft donor. V and J are TRBV12-3 or TRBV12-4 and TRBJ2-7, with 8 nucleotides matching TRBD2. CDR3 loop: CASSIRVVAGFSYEQYF. CDR3 bases: TGTGCCAGCAGTATAAGGGTCGTAGCGGGATTCTCCTACGAGCAGTACTTC.